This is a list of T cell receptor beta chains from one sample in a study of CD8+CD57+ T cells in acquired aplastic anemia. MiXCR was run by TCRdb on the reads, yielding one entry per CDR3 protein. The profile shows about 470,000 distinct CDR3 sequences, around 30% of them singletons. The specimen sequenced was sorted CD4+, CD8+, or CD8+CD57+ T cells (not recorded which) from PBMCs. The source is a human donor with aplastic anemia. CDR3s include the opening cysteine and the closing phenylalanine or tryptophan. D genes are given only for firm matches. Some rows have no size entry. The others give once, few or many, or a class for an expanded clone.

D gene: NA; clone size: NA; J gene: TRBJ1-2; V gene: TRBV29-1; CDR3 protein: CSVEVAGSGYTF; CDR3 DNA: TGCAGCGTTGAAGTGGCCGGGTCTGGCTACACCTTC
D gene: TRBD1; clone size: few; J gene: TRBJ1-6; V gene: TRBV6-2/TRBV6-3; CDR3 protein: CASNLYDRANSPLHF; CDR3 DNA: TGTGCCAGCAACCTATACGACAGGGCGAATTCACCCCTCCACTTT
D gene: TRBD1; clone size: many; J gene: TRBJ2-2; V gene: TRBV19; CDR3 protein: CASSIDRTGFGGELFF; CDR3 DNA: TGTGCCAGTAGTATAGACCGGACAGGGTTTGGCGGGGAGCTGTTTTTT
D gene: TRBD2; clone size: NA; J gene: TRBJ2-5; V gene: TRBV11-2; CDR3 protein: CASSPHPGTSGTGETQYF; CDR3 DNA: TGTGCCAGCAGCCCACATCCAGGGACTAGCGGGACGGGTGAGACCCAGTACTTC
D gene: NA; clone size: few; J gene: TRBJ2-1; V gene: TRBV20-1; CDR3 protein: CSASSWRAEQFF; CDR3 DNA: TGCAGTGCTAGTTCTTGGAGGGCTGAGCAGTTCTTC
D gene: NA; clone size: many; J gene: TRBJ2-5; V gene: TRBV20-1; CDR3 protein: CSALGQQETQYF; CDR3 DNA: TGCAGTGCTTTAGGACAGCAAGAGACCCAGTACTTC
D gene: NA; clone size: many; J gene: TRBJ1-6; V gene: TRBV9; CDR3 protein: CASSGTAHSPLHF; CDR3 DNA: TGTGCCAGCAGCGGGACAGCCCATTCACCCCTCCACTTT
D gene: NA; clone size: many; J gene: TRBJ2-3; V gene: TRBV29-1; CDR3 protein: CSVEPRLHTDTQYF; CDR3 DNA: TGCAGCGTTGAGCCCCGGCTGCACACAGATACGCAGTATTTT
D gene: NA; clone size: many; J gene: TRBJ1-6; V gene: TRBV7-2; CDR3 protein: CASSTILSPLHF; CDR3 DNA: TGTGCCAGCAGCACAATACTTTCACCCCTCCACTTT
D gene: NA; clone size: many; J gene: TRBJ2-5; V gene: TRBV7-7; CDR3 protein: CASSPDGGGETQYF; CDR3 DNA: TGTGCTAGCAGCCCAGACGGGGGTGGGGAGACCCAGTACTTC
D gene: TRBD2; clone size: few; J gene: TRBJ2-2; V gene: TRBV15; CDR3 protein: CATSRVPSGATGELFF; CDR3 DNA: TGTGCCACCAGCAGGGTTCCTAGCGGGGCTACCGGGGAGCTGTTTTTT
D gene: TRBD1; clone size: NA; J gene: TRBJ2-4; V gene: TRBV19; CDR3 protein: CAWSVGTGHNIQYF; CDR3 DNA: TGTGCCTGGAGTGTTGGGACAGGCCACAACATTCAGTACTTC
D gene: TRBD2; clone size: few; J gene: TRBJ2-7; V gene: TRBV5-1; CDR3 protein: CASSPRTSASYEQYF; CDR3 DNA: TGCGCCAGCAGCCCCCGGACTAGCGCCTCCTACGAGCAGTACTTC
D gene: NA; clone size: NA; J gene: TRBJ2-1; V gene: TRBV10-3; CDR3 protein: CAISLPERWRPEQFF; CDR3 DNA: TGTGCCATCAGCCTACCGGAGAGATGGCGTCCTGAGCAGTTCTTC
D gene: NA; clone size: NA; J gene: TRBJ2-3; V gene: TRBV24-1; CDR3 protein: CATQGGGATTDTQYF; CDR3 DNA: TGTGCCACCCAAGGGGGGGGGGCTACCACAGATACGCAGTATTTT
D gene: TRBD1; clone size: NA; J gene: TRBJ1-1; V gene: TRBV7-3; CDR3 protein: CASSPDRENTEAFF; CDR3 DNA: TGTGCCAGCAGCCCCGACAGGGAGAACACTGAAGCTTTCTTT
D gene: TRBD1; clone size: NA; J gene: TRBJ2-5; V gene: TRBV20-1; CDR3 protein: CSARTGGAETQYF; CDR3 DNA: TGCAGTGCTAGGACAGGGGGCGCGGAGACCCAGTACTTC
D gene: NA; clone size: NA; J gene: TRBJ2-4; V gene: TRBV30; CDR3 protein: CAWELAKNIQYF; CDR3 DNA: TGTGCCTGGGAGTTGGCCAAAAACATTCAGTACTTC
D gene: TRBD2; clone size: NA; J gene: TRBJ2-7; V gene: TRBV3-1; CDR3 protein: CASSQVSGGYYEQYF; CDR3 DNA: TGTGCCAGCAGCCAAGTTAGCGGGGGTTACTACGAGCAGTACTTC
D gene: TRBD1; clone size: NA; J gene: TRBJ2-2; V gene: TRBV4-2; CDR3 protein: CASSEGGLRANGELFF; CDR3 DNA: TGTGCCAGCAGCGAAGGGGGCCTACGGGCAAACGGGGAGCTGTTTTTT
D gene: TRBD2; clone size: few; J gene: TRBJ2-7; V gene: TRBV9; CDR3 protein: CASSPSRGGLYEQYF; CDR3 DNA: TGTGCCAGCAGCCCAAGTCGGGGGGGCCTCTACGAGCAGTACTTC
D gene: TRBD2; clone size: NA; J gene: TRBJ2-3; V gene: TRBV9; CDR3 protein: CASSGLAGGPDTQYF; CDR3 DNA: TGTGCCAGCAGCGGACTAGCGGGAGGGCCAGATACGCAGTATTTT
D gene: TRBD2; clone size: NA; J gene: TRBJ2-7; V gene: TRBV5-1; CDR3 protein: CASSLLASGAYEQYF; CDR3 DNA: TGCGCCAGCAGCTTATTGGCTAGCGGAGCCTACGAGCAGTACTTC
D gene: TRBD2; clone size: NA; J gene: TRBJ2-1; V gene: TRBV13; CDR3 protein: CASSTSWTSWNEQFF; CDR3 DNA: TGTGCCAGCAGCACCTCTTGGACTAGTTGGAATGAGCAGTTCTTC
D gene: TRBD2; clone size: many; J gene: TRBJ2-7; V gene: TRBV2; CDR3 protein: CASSWTETSGRGQYF; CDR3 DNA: TGTGCCAGCAGCTGGACGGAGACTAGCGGTCGCGGGCAGTACTTC
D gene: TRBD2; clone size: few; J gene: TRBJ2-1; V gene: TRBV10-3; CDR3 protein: CAISELGLAGVGRNEQFF; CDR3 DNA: TGTGCCATCAGTGAGTTGGGACTAGCGGGAGTGGGGCGGAATGAGCAGTTCTTC
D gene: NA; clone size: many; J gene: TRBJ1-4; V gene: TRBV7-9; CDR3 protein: CASSFGGKLFF; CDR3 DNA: TGTGCCAGCAGCTTCGGGGGAAAACTGTTTTTT
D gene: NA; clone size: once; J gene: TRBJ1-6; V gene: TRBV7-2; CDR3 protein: CASSPQGQHNSPLHF; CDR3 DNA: TGTGCCAGCAGCCCACAAGGACAGCATAATTCACCCCTCCACTTT
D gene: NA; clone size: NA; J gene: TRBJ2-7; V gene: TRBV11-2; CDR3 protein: CASSLDLTGIEQYF; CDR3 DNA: TGTGCCAGCAGCTTAGATCTCACAGGGATCGAGCAGTACTTC
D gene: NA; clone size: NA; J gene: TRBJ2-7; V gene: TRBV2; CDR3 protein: CASTPGVNEQYF; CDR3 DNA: TGTGCCAGCACACCGGGAGTAAACGAGCAGTACTTC
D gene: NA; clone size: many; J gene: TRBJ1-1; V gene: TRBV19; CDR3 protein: CASSTQKGTEAFF; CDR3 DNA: TGTGCCAGTAGTACGCAAAAGGGCACTGAAGCTTTCTTT
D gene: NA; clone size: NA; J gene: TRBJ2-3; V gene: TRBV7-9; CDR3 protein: CASSEATDTQYF; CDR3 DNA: TGTGCCAGCAGCGAGGCCACAGATACGCAGTATTTT
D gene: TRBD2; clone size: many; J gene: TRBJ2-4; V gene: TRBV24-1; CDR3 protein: CATSDAGTSGNIQYF; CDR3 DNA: TGTGCCACCAGTGATGCCGGGACTAGCGGAAACATTCAGTACTTC
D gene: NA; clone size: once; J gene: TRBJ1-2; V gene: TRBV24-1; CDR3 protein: CATTGVRTEVTGYTF; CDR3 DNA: TGTGCCACCACTGGTGTGAGGACGGAAGTGACTGGCTACACCTTC
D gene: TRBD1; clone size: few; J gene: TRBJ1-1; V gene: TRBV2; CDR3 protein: CASRLTGVNTEAFF; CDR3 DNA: TGTGCCAGCAGACTAACAGGGGTGAACACTGAAGCTTTCTTT
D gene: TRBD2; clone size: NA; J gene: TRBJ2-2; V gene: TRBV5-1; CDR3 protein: CASSYSGRVANTGELFF; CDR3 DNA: TGCGCCAGCAGCTATAGCGGGAGGGTAGCGAACACCGGGGAGCTGTTTTTT
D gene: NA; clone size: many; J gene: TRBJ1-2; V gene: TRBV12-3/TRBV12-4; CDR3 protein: CASSLGRRPIGYTF; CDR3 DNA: TGTGCCAGCAGTTTAGGTCGTCGGCCTATTGGCTACACCTTC
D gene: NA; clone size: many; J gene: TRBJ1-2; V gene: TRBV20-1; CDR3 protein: CSAVLELVYIF; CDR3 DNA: TGCAGTGCTGTACTCGAACTAGTCTACATCTTC
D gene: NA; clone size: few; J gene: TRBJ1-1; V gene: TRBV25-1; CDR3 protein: CASSYSEVNTEAFF; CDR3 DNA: TGTGCCAGCAGTTACTCGGAGGTGAACACTGAAGCTTTCTTT